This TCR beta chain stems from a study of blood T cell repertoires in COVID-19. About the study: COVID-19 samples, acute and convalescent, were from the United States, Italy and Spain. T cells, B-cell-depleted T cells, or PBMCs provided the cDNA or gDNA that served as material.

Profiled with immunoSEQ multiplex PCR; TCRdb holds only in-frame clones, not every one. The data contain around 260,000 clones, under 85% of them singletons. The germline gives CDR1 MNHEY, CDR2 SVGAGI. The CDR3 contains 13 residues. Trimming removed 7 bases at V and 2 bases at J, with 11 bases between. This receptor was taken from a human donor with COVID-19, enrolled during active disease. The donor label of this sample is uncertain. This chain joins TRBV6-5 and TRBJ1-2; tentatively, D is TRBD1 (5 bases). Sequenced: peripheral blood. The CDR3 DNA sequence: TGTGCCAGCACCGAGCGGGGGAACTATGGCTACACCTTC. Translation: CASTERGNYGYTF.